This section outlines one T cell receptor beta chain sequence together with its context. What it recognizes is unknown. The sample comes from a study of radiation and T cells in renal cell carcinoma. Study-wide findings and caveats: From baseline, blood top tumor clonotypes peaked at 2 weeks post-radiation.

Method: immunoSEQ multiplex PCR; TCRdb's copy keeps in-frame clones and lacks some. The repertoire has more than 140,000 clones, around four fifths of them found once; the top ten carry under 25%. Specified time point: baseline pretreatment blood. Treatment described: 15 Gy SBRT to primary tumor, nephrectomy 4 weeks later. The sequence came from a woman aged 45-65 years with renal cell carcinoma. This specimen consisted of blood, obtained from a patient whose treatment included radiotherapy and nephrectomy.

The CDR3 spells CSVGTGPNYGYTF. CDR3 DNA sequence: TGCAGCGTTGGGACAGGGCCTAACTATGGCTACACCTTC. The genes are TRBV29-1 and TRBJ1-2; 8 bases agree with TRBD1. The V gene end was trimmed by 4 bases and the J gene end by 0 bases; junction bases not matched to a gene: 1. Per germline, CDR1 SQVTM and CDR2 ANQGSEA. CDR3 size: 13 residues.